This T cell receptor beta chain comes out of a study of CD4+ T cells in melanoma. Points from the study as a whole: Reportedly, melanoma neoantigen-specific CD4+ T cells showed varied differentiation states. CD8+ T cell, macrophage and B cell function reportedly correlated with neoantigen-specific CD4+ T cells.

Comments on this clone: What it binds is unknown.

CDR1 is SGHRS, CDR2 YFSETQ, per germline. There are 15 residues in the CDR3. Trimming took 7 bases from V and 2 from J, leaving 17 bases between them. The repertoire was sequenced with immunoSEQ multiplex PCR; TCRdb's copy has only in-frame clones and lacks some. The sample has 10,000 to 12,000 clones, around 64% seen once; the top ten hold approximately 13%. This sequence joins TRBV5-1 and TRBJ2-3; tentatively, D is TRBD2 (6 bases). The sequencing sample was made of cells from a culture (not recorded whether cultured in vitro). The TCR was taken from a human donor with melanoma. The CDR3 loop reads CASSFGRGFTDTQYF. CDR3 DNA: TGCGCCAGCTCCTTTGGGCGGGGTTTCACAGATACGCAGTATTTT.